The 20 T cell receptor beta chains listed next were all sequenced from one sample in a study of human T cells and chemical hapten exposure. This sample's time point: pre-sensitization, week 0. Indicated treatment: therapeutic diphenylcyclopropenone sensitization with weekly scalp DPC. A single record per CDR3 protein comes from TCRdb applying MiXCR to the RACE reads. The table shows a few hundred thousand distinct CDR3 sequences, with about 5.4% occurring only once. The sequencing here drew on whole blood, taken in connection with sensitization to the hapten diphenylcyclopropenone (DPC). The receptors come from a woman aged 18-29 years with alopecia areata. Some clones in this sample may be carry-over from other donors' samples.

In the case of this clonotype: This clone may be a read error of a much larger clone one base away. The V call is TRBV12-3 or TRBV12-4, the J call TRBJ2-7, with TRBD2 matching over 11 bases. The CDR3 contains 16 residues. The CDR3 DNA reads TGTGACAGCAGTCCGGACCCGGGACTAGCGGCTTACGAGCAGTACTTC. Translation gives CDSSPDPGLAAYEQYF.

V gene TRBV4-1 combines with J gene TRBJ2-4; perhaps TRBD1 as D (6 bases). Germline V gives CDR1 MGHRA, CDR2 YSYEKL. The CDR3 length is 17 residues. V dropped 3 bases and J dropped 0 bases, with 15 bases sitting between them. The CDR3 sequence is CASSHPTGYGAKNIQYF. CDR3 in DNA: TGCGCCAGCAGCCATCCGACAGGATACGGAGCCAAAAACATTCAGTACTTC.

This clonotype was found many times. The V call is TRBV7-2, the J call TRBJ2-3; D is uncertain. CDR1 and CDR2 (germline): SGHTA, FQGNSA. This CDR3 spans 15 amino acids. V was shortened by 3 bases and J by 1 base, with 11 bases between the two germline ends. In nucleotides, the CDR3 is TGTGCCAGCAGCTTCGTCACAACTGGCACAGATACGCAGTATTTT. Amino acids: CASSFVTTGTDTQYF.

This clonotype was found a few times. This chain joins TRBV5-5 and TRBJ2-1; TRBD1 matches at 8 bases. Germline lookup yields CDR1 SGHKS and CDR2 YYEKEE (reference sequence). The CDR3 is made up of 18 amino acids. V lost 4 bases, J lost 0 bases, and 12 bases stayed unmatched. CDR3 protein: CASSVQILGQVSYNEQFF. The CDR3 coding sequence is TGTGCCAGCAGCGTCCAAATACTGGGACAGGTCTCCTACAATGAGCAGTTCTTC. Variable domain in full (rest from reference TRBV5-5 and TRBJ2-1): DAGVTQSPTHLIKTRGQQVTLRCSPISGHKSVSWYQQVLGQGPQFIFQYYEKEERGRGNFPDRFSARQFPNYSSELNVNALLLGDSALYLCASSVQILGQVSYNEQFFGPGTRLTVL.

Many counts were recorded for this clonotype. V is TRBV27 and J is TRBJ1-4; weak D call: TRBD1 (6 bases). Per the germline V gene, CDR1 is MNHEY and CDR2 is SMNVEV (reference sequence). Trimming removed 6 bases from V and 2 bases from J, with 19 bases in between. CDR3 length equals 17 residues. CDR3 sequence reads: CASSPLSGGTTNEKLFF. CDR3 sequence (DNA): TGTGCCAGCAGCCCATTATCGGGGGGCACTACTAATGAAAAACTGTTTTTT.

This clonotype was seen at least ten times. V usage is TRBV28 and J usage is TRBJ1-2; maybe TRBD1 (5 bases). The CDR3 length is 14 residues. V gave up 5 bases and J gave up 4 bases, with 14 bases separating them. Germline V gene data show CDR1 as MDHEN and CDR2 as SYDVKM. The CDR3 region has the DNA TGTGCCAGCAGTACCCTCTTTGGGGGCTATGGCTACACCTTC. This gives the protein CASSTLFGGYGYTF.

V is TRBV27 and J is TRBJ1-1; D is uncertain. The V end was cut by 6 bases, the J end by 6 bases, with 14 bases between. CDR1 is MNHEY and CDR2 is SMNVEV in the germline V gene (reference sequence). The CDR3 runs 13 residues. CDR3 residues: CASSLMGIAEAFF. The CDR3 DNA follows: TGTGCCAGCAGCTTGATGGGGATCGCTGAAGCTTTCTTT.

This clonotype has a count of ten or more. An end of the junction does not agree with germline; a read error may underlie this. The chain is built from TRBV11-2 and TRBJ2-1, with TRBD1 matching over 8 bases. Per germline, CDR1 SGHAT and CDR2 FQNNGV. The CDR3 length is 16 residues. The CDR3 DNA follows: TGTGCCAGCAGCCTAGGGACAGGAAACCTAGTGAGGGGCATTCTCTTC. Its translation is CASSLGTGNLVRGILF.

This clonotype occurred many times. The chain links TRBV5-1 to TRBJ2-1, with D unresolved. This CDR3 is 15 amino acids long. CDR1 is SGHRS, CDR2 YFSETQ, per germline. V lost 0 bases, J lost 8 bases, and 15 bases lay in between. In DNA form, the CDR3 reads TGCGCCAGCAGCTTGGAGTCGGGCAGACGGTATGAGCAGTTCTTC. It yields the protein CASSLESGRRYEQFF.

Comment on this clonotype: This could be a read error, since a much larger clone is one nucleotide away. This chain links TRBV3-1 with TRBJ2-7; D gene unclear. The germline V gene encodes CDR1 LGHDT and CDR2 YNNKEL (reference sequence). CDR3 length: 12 amino acids. V was shortened by 1 base and J by 4 bases, with 5 bases between the two germline ends. DNA of the CDR3: TGTGCCAGCAGCCAAGTGGTGTACGAGCAGTACTTC. The encoded protein is CASSQVVYEQYF.

This clonotype was observed a few times. The rearrangement links TRBV12-3 or TRBV12-4 to TRBJ1-5, with D uncertain. Trimming took 2 bases from V and 7 from J, leaving 9 bases between them. The CDR3 has 13 residues. This CDR3 is CASSLFEEQPQHF. In DNA, the CDR3 is TGTGCCAGCAGTTTATTCGAAGAACAGCCCCAGCATTTT.

This clonotype was picked up many times. J is TRBJ1-5 and V is TRBV6-6; 9 bases are shared with TRBD1. Germline V CDR1 and CDR2: MNHNY, SVGAGI (reference sequence). This CDR3 comprises 14 residues. J lost 5 bases, V lost 6 bases, and 5 bases had no gene match. The CDR3 region has the DNA TGTGCCAGCAGCTCCGGGACAGGGTATCAGCCCCAGCATTTT. Its protein product is CASSSGTGYQPQHF.

This chain uses TRBV20-1 with TRBJ2-1, with D unclear. Looked up from germline, CDR1 is DFQATT and CDR2 is SNEGSKA (reference sequence). Deletions cut 1 base from V and 3 bases from J, with 10 bases between. The CDR3 consists of 14 residues. CDR3 bases: TGCAGTGCTAGAGCGCGGCAGTACTACAATGAGCAGTTCTTC. Its translation is CSARARQYYNEQFF.

The J gene is TRBJ1-3, the V gene TRBV10-3; 7 bases are a match to TRBD1. V shed 2 bases and J 0 bases; nucleotides not matched to a gene: 4. The CDR3 spans 16 residues. CDR1 is ENHRY, CDR2 SYGVKD, per germline. The CDR3 bases are TGTGCCATCAGTGAGCGAGGGGGCTACTCTGGAAACACCATATATTTT. It specifies CAISERGGYSGNTIYF.

V usage is TRBV18 and J usage is TRBJ1-3, with D possibly TRBD1 on 5 matching bases. The CDR3 loop spans 16 amino acids. V lost 2 bases to trimming and J lost 0 bases, with 11 bases between them. Germline-derived CDR1 and CDR2 are KGHSH and LQKENI. This chain's CDR3 is CASSPSGPASGNTIYF. The CDR3 DNA follows: TGTGCCAGCTCACCATCGGGACCGGCCTCTGGAAACACCATATATTTT. The whole variable domain, remainder taken from reference TRBV18 and TRBJ1-3, is NAGVMQNPRHLVRRRGQEARLRCSPMKGHSHVYWYRQLPEEGLKFMVYLQKENIIDESGMPKERFSAEFPKEGPSILRIQQVVRGDSAAYFCASSPSGPASGNTIYFGEGSWLTVV.

In this sample, this clonotype turned up a few times. V is TRBV2 and J is TRBJ1-5; perhaps TRBD1 as D (6 bases). Trimming shortened V by 5 bases and J by 1 base, and 12 bases separated the two germline ends. Per the germline V gene, CDR1 is SNHLY and CDR2 is FYNNEI. The CDR3 contains 15 residues. The DNA for the CDR3 is TGTGCCAGCAGTCCACAGGGTTCGAGCAATCAGCCCCAGCATTTT. Translating gives CASSPQGSSNQPQHF.

This clonotype has only a few counts. The V and J genes are TRBV6-5 and TRBJ2-7, with D possibly TRBD2 on 5 matching bases. The CDR3 loop spans 13 amino acids. Between the trimmed V and J ends, which lost 6 bases and 7 bases, there was a span of 16 bases. The germline CDR1 and CDR2 sequences are MNHEY and SVGAGI. DNA for the CDR3: TGTGCCAGCAGCCACCCGGGGTCGAGTGAGCAGTACTTC. Its translation is CASSHPGSSEQYF.

The chain couples TRBV6-2 or TRBV6-3 to TRBJ2-3, with D possibly matching TRBD1 (6 bases). This CDR3 contains 16 residues. Trimming removed 5 bases from V and 4 bases from J, with 19 bases in between. Germline V lookup: CDR1 MNHEY, CDR2 SVGEGT. The DNA for the CDR3 is TGTGCCAGCAGTGGGGGCCGGGTTTCTCGGTCAGATACGCAGTATTTT. It encodes CASSGGRVSRSDTQYF.

The sample holds a few counts of this clonotype. The chain recombines TRBV9 with TRBJ1-4, with 10 bases lining up with TRBD1. This CDR3 has 15 residues. The J segment lost 4 bases and the V segment lost 2 bases, leaving 2 bases of the junction unmatched. CDR1 is SGDLS, CDR2 YYNGEE, per germline. DNA of the CDR3: TGTGCCAGCAGCGTTGGGACAGGGGTTAATGAAAAACTGTTTTTT. Translation gives CASSVGTGVNEKLFF.

The J gene is TRBJ2-3, the V gene TRBV20-1; 7 bases line up with TRBD2. The CDR3 covers 13 residues. Germline values: CDR1 DFQATT, CDR2 SNEGSKA (reference sequence). The V segment lost 4 bases and the J segment 0 bases; nucleotides outside the gene matches: 1. CDR3 in amino acids: CSAIAGSTDTQYF. Here the CDR3 DNA reads TGCAGTGCTATAGCGGGTAGCACAGATACGCAGTATTTT.